These 19 T cell receptor beta chains originate from one sample sequenced in a study of blood T cell repertoires in COVID-19. Sequenced by immunoSEQ multiplex PCR; TCRdb stores in-frame clones only, minus some. The sample yields more than 200,000 clones, around 88% seen once. Sequenced: peripheral blood. The origin of the receptors is a man in his thirties or forties with active or convalescent COVID-19.

This clone was recorded once. This sequence joins TRBV25-1 and TRBJ2-2; D is unclear. The CDR3 runs to 14 residues. The V and J ends lost 8 bases and 7 bases respectively, with 17 bases between them. Germline V CDR1 and CDR2: MGHDK, SYGVNS. In nucleotides, the CDR3 is TGTGCCAGCGCCCCCCTAGGCCTAGGCGGGGAGCTGTTTTTT. This sequence encodes CASAPLGLGGELFF.

The genes are TRBV27 and TRBJ1-5; D remains unclear. The CDR3 sequence is 17 residues long. V lost 5 bases and J 3 bases, leaving 20 bases between the germline ends. Germline assignment: CDR1 MNHEY and CDR2 SMNVEV (reference sequence). The DNA of the CDR3 is TGTGCCAGCAGTCCCCAATGGACTGAAAAACCCAATCAGCCCCAGCATTTT. Translated: CASSPQWTEKPNQPQHF.

To note about this clone: This specimen includes other DNA sequences encoding the same CDR3. The CDR3, as DNA: TGTGCCAGTAGTTTCTGGGCTTATGGCTACACCTTC. Protein: CASSFWAYGYTF. The chain links TRBV19 to TRBJ1-2; D remains unclear. The germline V gene has CDR1 LNHDA and CDR2 SQIVND (reference sequence). V shed 5 bases and J shed 5 bases, with 9 bases lying between them. The CDR3 contains 12 residues.

This chain links TRBV12-3 or TRBV12-4 with TRBJ1-2; 7 bases align to TRBD1. V shed 3 bases, J shed 4 bases, and the junction held 2 bases outside the gene matches. The CDR3 is 13 residues long. This chain's CDR3 is CASSFQGVYGYTF. As DNA, the CDR3 is TGTGCCAGCAGTTTCCAGGGGGTCTATGGCTACACCTTC.

The CDR3 protein is CASSVATGGQEQFF. For the CDR3, the DNA is TGTGCCAGCAGCGTAGCTACGGGAGGGCAGGAGCAGTTCTTC. This sequence joins TRBV9 and TRBJ2-1, with 8 nucleotides matching TRBD2. V lost 0 bases and J lost 10; bases outside the gene matches: 6. The CDR3 is made up of 14 amino acids. Looked up from germline, CDR1 is SGDLS and CDR2 is YYNGEE.

The V and J genes are TRBV19 and TRBJ1-1, with D unclear. The germline V gene encodes CDR1 LNHDA and CDR2 SQIVND (reference sequence). Trimming removed 7 bases from V and 0 bases from J, with 9 bases in between. The CDR3 has 13 amino acids. In DNA, the CDR3 is TGTGCCAGTAATCCCAGGCTGAACACTGAAGCTTTCTTT. This encodes CASNPRLNTEAFF.

The J gene is TRBJ1-2, the V gene TRBV7-8; D perhaps matches TRBD1 (6 bases). Germline lookup yields CDR1 SGHVS and CDR2 FQNEAQ. V was shortened by 5 bases and J by 6 bases, with 16 bases between the two germline ends. This CDR3 region has 14 residues. CDR3 DNA sequence: TGTGCCAGCAGCCGCGGGGGGGGCGCAGATGGCTACACCTTC. The encoded protein is CASSRGGGADGYTF.

V usage is TRBV19 and J usage is TRBJ2-3; 10 positions match TRBD2. V lost 0 bases, J lost 2 bases, and 8 bases stayed unmatched. Germline V gene data show CDR1 as LNHDA and CDR2 as SQIVND (reference sequence). The CDR3 is 18 amino acids. CDR3 sequence reads: CASSIDVLAGAFTDTQYF. In DNA, the CDR3 is TGTGCCAGTAGTATAGACGTCCTAGCGGGGGCCTTCACAGATACGCAGTATTTT.

This chain uses TRBV15 with TRBJ1-6; D remains ambiguous. Germline CDR1 LNHNV, CDR2 YYDKDF (reference sequence). CDR3 size: 13 residues. Trimming removed 4 bases from V and 8 bases from J, with 9 bases in between. The CDR3 sequence: CATSMSVHSPLHF. For the CDR3, the DNA is TGTGCCACCAGCATGAGTGTCCATTCACCCCTCCACTTT. Full variable domain (outside the CDR3, taken from reference TRBV15 and TRBJ1-6): DAMVIQNPRYQVTQFGKPVTLSCSQTLNHNVMYWYQQKSSQAPKLLFHYYDKDFNNEADTPDNFQSRRPNTSFCFLDIRSPGLGDTAMYLCATSMSVHSPLHFGNGTRLTVT.

The chain is built from TRBV30 and TRBJ2-5, with D maybe TRBD1 (6 bases). CDR3 length: 15 residues. Germline-derived CDR1 and CDR2 are GTSNPN and SVGIG (reference sequence). Trimming took 4 bases from V and 5 from J, leaving 20 bases between them. CDR3 in amino acids: CAWNRRSGVWETQYF. Here the CDR3 DNA reads TGTGCCTGGAATCGCCGGTCAGGGGTTTGGGAGACCCAGTACTTC.

This clone was seen just once. This chain joins TRBV2 and TRBJ2-1, with 12 bases aligning to TRBD2. The length of the CDR3 is 16 residues. CDR1 is SNHLY and CDR2 is FYNNEI in the germline V gene. J was trimmed by 5 bases and V by 4 bases; bases with no gene match: 6. In DNA, the CDR3 is TGTGCCAGCAGTGGTCTAGCGGGGGGGATACACAATGAGCAGTTCTTC. This sequence encodes CASSGLAGGIHNEQFF.

The chain has TRBV7-9 and TRBJ1-1; D is ambiguous. CDR3 length equals 14 residues. V shed 11 bases and J shed 1 base, with 17 bases lying between them. CDR1 and CDR2 from the germline V gene are SEHNR and FQNEAQ (reference sequence). The CDR3 protein is CAGALRGRNTEAFF. The CDR3 DNA follows: TGTGCCGGAGCCCTCCGGGGTAGGAACACTGAAGCTTTCTTT.

The chain employs TRBV6-5 and TRBJ2-3, with a tentative D call TRBD1 (5 bases). Germline lookup yields CDR1 MNHEY and CDR2 SVGAGI. CDR3 length: 11 amino acids. V lost 8 bases and J lost 6, with 9 bases in between. CDR3 protein: CASSTVDTQYF. CDR3 in DNA: TGTGCCAGCTCGACAGTTGATACGCAGTATTTT.

V usage is TRBV4-1 and J usage is TRBJ2-7; 8 bases map to TRBD2. CDR3 length: 15 residues. V was pared by 1 base and J by 4 bases, with 6 bases of the junction left unmatched. Per germline, CDR1 MGHRA and CDR2 YSYEKL. CDR3 sequence: CASSQATSGLYEQYF. CDR3 sequence (DNA): TGCGCCAGCAGCCAAGCCACTAGCGGACTATACGAGCAGTACTTC.

The chain couples TRBV11-2 to TRBJ1-1, with D unresolved. Trimming stripped 5 bases from V and 1 base from J, with 17 bases between. The CDR3 has 16 residues. Germline V gene sequence: CDR1 SGHAT, CDR2 FQNNGV. The CDR3 DNA sequence: TGTGCCAGCAGCCAAACTCACCTACTCAAGAACACTGAAGCTTTCTTT. Translating gives CASSQTHLLKNTEAFF.

The CDR3 DNA reads TGTGCCAGCAGCCCCCCCGGGAGAAAAGAGACCCAGTACTTC. It codes for CASSPPGRKETQYF. The gene calls are TRBV5-5 and TRBJ2-5, with a tentative D call TRBD2 (6 bases). The CDR3 is 14 residues long. Trimming cost V 4 bases and J 3 bases, with 13 bases left between them. From germline, CDR1 is SGHKS and CDR2 YYEKEE (reference sequence).

This clone was seen a few times. The J gene is TRBJ1-3, the V gene TRBV13, with 7 bases matching TRBD1. J was trimmed by 0 bases and V by 5 bases; bases with no gene match: 13. The CDR3 runs to 18 residues. Per the germline V gene, CDR1 is PRHDT and CDR2 is FYEKMQ (reference sequence). CDR3 DNA: TGTGCCAGCAGCCCCAGTCTGGGGACAGATAGCTCTGGAAACACCATATATTTT. It yields the protein CASSPSLGTDSSGNTIYF. Combining the CDR3 with reference TRBV13 and TRBJ1-3 gives the whole variable domain AAGVIQSPRHLIKEKRETATLKCYPIPRHDTVYWYQQGPGQDPQFLISFYEKMQSDKGSIPDRFSAQQFSDYHSELNMSSLELGDSALYFCASSPSLGTDSSGNTIYFGEGSWLTVV.

A remark on this clone: Within the sample, other DNA sequences also encode this same CDR3. This sequence joins TRBV27 and TRBJ1-2, with D perhaps matching TRBD1 (5 bases). Between the trimmed V and J ends, which lost 5 bases and 4 bases, there was a span of 11 bases. From germline, CDR1 is MNHEY and CDR2 SMNVEV (reference sequence). The CDR3 is 13 amino acids. As DNA, the CDR3 is TGTGCCAGCAGTCTCGGGGGGGGCTATGGCTACACCTTC. Protein sequence: CASSLGGGYGYTF.

The V gene is TRBV7-3, the J gene TRBJ2-1; 7 positions agree with TRBD2. Germline-derived CDR1 and CDR2 are SGHTA and FQGTGA. The V and J ends lost 5 bases and 3 bases, in that order; junction bases with no gene match: 10. This CDR3 is built from 16 residues. The CDR3: CASSPTYGGNYNEQFF. The CDR3 DNA follows: TGTGCCAGCAGCCCAACGTACGGGGGGAACTACAATGAGCAGTTCTTC.